This T cell receptor (beta chain) originates from a study of blood T cell repertoires in COVID-19. Study as a whole: COVID-19 samples from acute and convalescent phases originated in the United States, Italy and Spain. Sample material is recorded as cDNA or gDNA derived from T cells, B-cell-depleted T cells, or PBMCs.

The CDR3 is 14 amino acids. The germline gives CDR1 SEHNR, CDR2 FQNEAQ (reference sequence). Trimming shortened V by 0 bases and J by 5 bases, and 10 bases separated the two germline ends. Authors' processing steps: Estimation of nucleated cell counts relied on the amplification of reference gene primers. The table came from immunoSEQ multiplex PCR; TCRdb's copy has only in-frame clones and leaves some out. Clonal size and the V and J genes are those of that table, whereas D and trimming came from the DNA. The sample holds 75,000 or so clones, less than 90% seen once. The receptor comes from a man aged 45-65 years with acute or convalescent COVID-19. The chain uses TRBV7-9 and TRBJ1-2, with D perhaps matching TRBD1 (5 bases). Sequences were obtained from peripheral blood. CDR3 residues: CASSLAGGWYGYTF. DNA of the CDR3: TGTGCCAGCAGCTTAGCCGGGGGGTGGTATGGCTACACCTTC.